This is a list of T cell receptor beta chains from one sample in a study of blood T cell repertoires in COVID-19. Sequencing used immunoSEQ multiplex PCR; TCRdb keeps in-frame clones, though not all of them. The sample consists of 70,000 or so clones, 83% of them appearing once. Material: peripheral blood. The receptor source for this set is a woman in her fifties or sixties with acute or convalescent COVID-19. Both conserved end residues are part of each CDR3. A D gene is named only where the DNA matches it firmly. The size of a clone is reported for some rows only, either as once, few or many, or as a class for expanded clones.

TGCGCCAGCAGCCCGGACAGGGGTGCCTATGGCTACACCTTC | CASSPDRGAYGYTF | TRBV5-1 | . | TRBD1 | TRBJ1-2
TGTGCCAGCAGCTTCTACAGGGGCGAGCAGTACTTC | CASSFYRGEQYF | TRBV5-6 | . | TRBD1 | TRBJ2-7
TGTGCCAGCAGTCCCCGAGGGTCCACAGATACGCAGTATTTT | CASSPRGSTDTQYF | TRBV2 | . | . | TRBJ2-3
TGCAGCGTTATATCTAGGGACACGGGAACCCTCCACTTT | CSVISRDTGTLHF | TRBV29-1 | . | . | TRBJ1-6
TGTGCCAGTAGTATAGTTCTGAGCGGACGCACAGATACGCAGTATTTT | CASSIVLSGRTDTQYF | TRBV19 | . | . | TRBJ2-3
TGTGCCAGCAGCTTAGCGTACGAGCAGTACTTC | CASSLAYEQYF | TRBV13 | . | . | TRBJ2-7
TGTGCCACCCGAGACGGGGGACTAAACTATGGCTACACCTTC | CATRDGGLNYGYTF | TRBV10-3 | . | . | TRBJ1-2
TGCGCCAGCAGCCTGAACGGACAGGGATTCACTGAAGCTTTCTTT | CASSLNGQGFTEAFF | TRBV5-1 | . | TRBD1 | TRBJ1-1
TGTGCCAGCAGCCCCTCAGGAGAGGGAGGTCAGCCCCAGCATTTT | CASSPSGEGGQPQHF | TRBV7-9 | . | . | TRBJ1-5
TGTGCCAGCTCACCGGACATCCCTAGCGGGGTAACAGATACGCAGTATTTT | CASSPDIPSGVTDTQYF | TRBV18 | . | TRBD2 | TRBJ2-3
TGCGCCAGCAGTGACCCCCGGACAGGACGTGAAGCTTTCTTT | CASSDPRTGREAFF | TRBV10-2 | . | TRBD1 | TRBJ1-1
TGTGCCAGCAGCTTGAAAAACACCCTAGATGAGCAGTTCTTC | CASSLKNTLDEQFF | TRBV5-5 | . | . | TRBJ2-1
TGTGCCAGCAGTCCCCGGCAGGCGTTCACTGAAGCTTTCTTT | CASSPRQAFTEAFF | TRBV27 | . | . | TRBJ1-1
TGTGCCAGCAGCTTAGACGGGGGGGAAAAACTGTTTTTT | CASSLDGGEKLFF | TRBV7-9 | . | . | TRBJ1-4
TGTGCCAGCTCACCCAAGGGGTACGAGCAGTACTTC | CASSPKGYEQYF | TRBV18 | . | . | TRBJ2-7
TGTGCCAGCAGTTGGGACAGAGCTAACTATGGCTACACCTTC | CASSWDRANYGYTF | TRBV6-5 | . | TRBD1 | TRBJ1-2
TGTGCCAGCAGGCCCCCAGGGGGGAGTAATTCACCCCTCCACTTT | CASRPPGGSNSPLHF | TRBV6-5 | . | TRBD1 | TRBJ1-6
TGTGCCAGCAGCCGTGGACTGAATGAAAAACTGTTTTTT | CASSRGLNEKLFF | TRBV7-9 | once | . | TRBJ1-4
TGCGCCAGCAGCTTGCAGGGAAATGGCTACACCTTC | CASSLQGNGYTF | TRBV5-1 | . | . | TRBJ1-2
TGCGCCAGCAGCTTGGGAGATAACTATGGCTACACCTTC | CASSLGDNYGYTF | TRBV5-1 | . | . | TRBJ1-2
TGTGCCAGCTCAACCTCAGACAGTCCTGGCTACACCTTC | CASSTSDSPGYTF | TRBV18 | . | . | TRBJ1-2
TGTGCCAGCAGCGGCCCTTCCCCGGGACAGATATTCCAAGAGACCCAGTACTTC | CASSGPSPGQIFQETQYF | TRBV5-6 | once | TRBD1 | TRBJ2-5
TGCGCCAGCAGCCCCCGACCACAGGGAACCGGGGAGCTGTTTTTT | CASSPRPQGTGELFF | TRBV5-1 | . | . | TRBJ2-2
TGTGCCACCCCGAATCGGGGGTCCAATGAGCAGTTCTTC | CATPNRGSNEQFF | TRBV6-5 | . | . | TRBJ2-1
TGTGCCAGCAGTCAGGGTCGGGGGAACAATCAGCCCCAGCATTTT | CASSQGRGNNQPQHF | TRBV3-1/TRBV3-2 | . | . | TRBJ1-5
TGTGCCAGCAGCTCGCAAGCGGGGGGTGTCACAGATACGCAGTATTTT | CASSSQAGGVTDTQYF | TRBV11-3 | . | TRBD2 | TRBJ2-3
TGTGCCACCAGCAGAGATGCCAGGACAGGCGAGCAGTACTTC | CATSRDARTGEQYF | TRBV15 | . | TRBD1 | TRBJ2-7
TGTGCCAGCAGCGTAGGTACAGGGGGGAAGTACGAGCAGTACTTC | CASSVGTGGKYEQYF | TRBV9 | few | TRBD1 | TRBJ2-7
TGTGCCAGCAGCCAATTCAGCTACGAGCAGTACTTC | CASSQFSYEQYF | TRBV3-1/TRBV3-2 | once | . | TRBJ2-7
TGTGCCAGCAGCTTTTGGGAGGGAGTGAGGCGAGGAACTAATGAAAAACTGTTTTTT | CASSFWEGVRRGTNEKLFF | TRBV5-6 | once | . | TRBJ1-4
TGTGCCAGCAGTGAAGAGGGCGGGGACACCGGGGAGCTGTTTTTT | CASSEEGGDTGELFF | TRBV2 | once | . | TRBJ2-2
TGTGCCACCAGCAGAGGGCATTTATTGACAGTGGAGAACACTGAAGCTTTCTTT | CATSRGHLLTVENTEAFF | TRBV15 | . | . | TRBJ1-1
TGTGCCAGCAGCCAAGCCCGCGGGGGGGGACAAAATGAGCAGTTCTTC | CASSQARGGGQNEQFF | TRBV3-1/TRBV3-2 | . | TRBD2 | TRBJ2-1
TGTGCCAGTAGTGCAGGGTCTCATTCACCCCTCCACTTT | CASSAGSHSPLHF | TRBV19 | . | . | TRBJ1-6
TGTGCCAGCAGCTTATTCGCTGGCGGGGGAGCCAAAAACATTCAGTACTTC | CASSLFAGGGAKNIQYF | TRBV7-2 | once | TRBD2 | TRBJ2-4
TGTGCCAGCAGCCAAGATCGTGGAAACACCATATATTTT | CASSQDRGNTIYF | TRBV3-1/TRBV3-2 | . | . | TRBJ1-3
TGTGCCATCAGTGGTCAGGAAGAGACCCAGTACTTC | CAISGQEETQYF | TRBV10-3 | . | . | TRBJ2-5
TGTGCCAGCAGCCAAGAAACAGCGGGGGCCTCAAGCTCCTACAATGAGCAGTTCTTC | CASSQETAGASSSYNEQFF | TRBV4-2 | . | TRBD2 | TRBJ2-1
TGTGCCAGCAGCCAACGGACTAGCGGGAGCCTCAATGAGCAGTTCTTC | CASSQRTSGSLNEQFF | TRBV3-1/TRBV3-2 | . | TRBD2 | TRBJ2-1
TGTGCCAGCAGTGACCCCGGCGGACAGGGCTATGGCTACACCTTC | CASSDPGGQGYGYTF | TRBV6-1 | . | TRBD1 | TRBJ1-2
TGTGCCAGTAGTCTTCGGGGGGGCCGCACCGGGGAGCTGTTTTTT | CASSLRGGRTGELFF | TRBV19 | . | TRBD2 | TRBJ2-2
TGTGCCAGCAGCGACATGCTAGCGGGGGCCACAGATACGCAGTATTTT | CASSDMLAGATDTQYF | TRBV5-6 | . | TRBD2 | TRBJ2-3
TGTGCCAGCAGCTTGGGGCAGGGGCACTATGGCTACACCTTC | CASSLGQGHYGYTF | TRBV5-6 | . | . | TRBJ1-2
TGTGCCAGCAATCGGGGAGTCGCAGATACGCAGTATTTT | CASNRGVADTQYF | TRBV6-5 | once | . | TRBJ2-3
TGTGCCAGCAGTTTCGACAGGGCGGGAACTGAAGCTTTCTTT | CASSFDRAGTEAFF | TRBV6-5 | . | TRBD1 | TRBJ1-1
TGTGCTTTTGACAGGGGCGGGAATTCACCCCTCCACTTT | CAFDRGGNSPLHF | TRBV30 | . | TRBD1 | TRBJ1-6
TGTGCCACCAGTGATTTGCCCTCTAGCTCTGGGGCCAACGTCCTGACTTTC | CATSDLPSSSGANVLTF | TRBV24-1 | . | . | TRBJ2-6
TGCAGTGCTAAGAGGCGGGAGACCCAGTACTTC | CSAKRRETQYF | TRBV20-1 | . | . | TRBJ2-5
TGTGCCAGCAGCTTAGTGGGACAGGACTACAATGAGCAGTTCTTC | CASSLVGQDYNEQFF | TRBV7-9 | few | TRBD1 | TRBJ2-1
TGCGCCAGCAGCTTACGAGGGCTAGGATACGAGCAGTACTTC | CASSLRGLGYEQYF | TRBV5-1 | . | . | TRBJ2-7
TGTGCCAGCAGTCGTTGGGGGGTTGCCCTTACGGAGCCCCAGCATTTT | CASSRWGVALTEPQHF | TRBV5-6 | . | . | TRBJ1-5
TGCGCCAGCAGCCCGGATCAGGGGGCGGAAGAAAAACTGTTTTTT | CASSPDQGAEEKLFF | TRBV5-1 | once | TRBD1 | TRBJ1-4
TGTGCCAGCAGCTTAGACGGGACAGCAAACTATGGCTACACCTTC | CASSLDGTANYGYTF | TRBV7-6 | . | TRBD1 | TRBJ1-2